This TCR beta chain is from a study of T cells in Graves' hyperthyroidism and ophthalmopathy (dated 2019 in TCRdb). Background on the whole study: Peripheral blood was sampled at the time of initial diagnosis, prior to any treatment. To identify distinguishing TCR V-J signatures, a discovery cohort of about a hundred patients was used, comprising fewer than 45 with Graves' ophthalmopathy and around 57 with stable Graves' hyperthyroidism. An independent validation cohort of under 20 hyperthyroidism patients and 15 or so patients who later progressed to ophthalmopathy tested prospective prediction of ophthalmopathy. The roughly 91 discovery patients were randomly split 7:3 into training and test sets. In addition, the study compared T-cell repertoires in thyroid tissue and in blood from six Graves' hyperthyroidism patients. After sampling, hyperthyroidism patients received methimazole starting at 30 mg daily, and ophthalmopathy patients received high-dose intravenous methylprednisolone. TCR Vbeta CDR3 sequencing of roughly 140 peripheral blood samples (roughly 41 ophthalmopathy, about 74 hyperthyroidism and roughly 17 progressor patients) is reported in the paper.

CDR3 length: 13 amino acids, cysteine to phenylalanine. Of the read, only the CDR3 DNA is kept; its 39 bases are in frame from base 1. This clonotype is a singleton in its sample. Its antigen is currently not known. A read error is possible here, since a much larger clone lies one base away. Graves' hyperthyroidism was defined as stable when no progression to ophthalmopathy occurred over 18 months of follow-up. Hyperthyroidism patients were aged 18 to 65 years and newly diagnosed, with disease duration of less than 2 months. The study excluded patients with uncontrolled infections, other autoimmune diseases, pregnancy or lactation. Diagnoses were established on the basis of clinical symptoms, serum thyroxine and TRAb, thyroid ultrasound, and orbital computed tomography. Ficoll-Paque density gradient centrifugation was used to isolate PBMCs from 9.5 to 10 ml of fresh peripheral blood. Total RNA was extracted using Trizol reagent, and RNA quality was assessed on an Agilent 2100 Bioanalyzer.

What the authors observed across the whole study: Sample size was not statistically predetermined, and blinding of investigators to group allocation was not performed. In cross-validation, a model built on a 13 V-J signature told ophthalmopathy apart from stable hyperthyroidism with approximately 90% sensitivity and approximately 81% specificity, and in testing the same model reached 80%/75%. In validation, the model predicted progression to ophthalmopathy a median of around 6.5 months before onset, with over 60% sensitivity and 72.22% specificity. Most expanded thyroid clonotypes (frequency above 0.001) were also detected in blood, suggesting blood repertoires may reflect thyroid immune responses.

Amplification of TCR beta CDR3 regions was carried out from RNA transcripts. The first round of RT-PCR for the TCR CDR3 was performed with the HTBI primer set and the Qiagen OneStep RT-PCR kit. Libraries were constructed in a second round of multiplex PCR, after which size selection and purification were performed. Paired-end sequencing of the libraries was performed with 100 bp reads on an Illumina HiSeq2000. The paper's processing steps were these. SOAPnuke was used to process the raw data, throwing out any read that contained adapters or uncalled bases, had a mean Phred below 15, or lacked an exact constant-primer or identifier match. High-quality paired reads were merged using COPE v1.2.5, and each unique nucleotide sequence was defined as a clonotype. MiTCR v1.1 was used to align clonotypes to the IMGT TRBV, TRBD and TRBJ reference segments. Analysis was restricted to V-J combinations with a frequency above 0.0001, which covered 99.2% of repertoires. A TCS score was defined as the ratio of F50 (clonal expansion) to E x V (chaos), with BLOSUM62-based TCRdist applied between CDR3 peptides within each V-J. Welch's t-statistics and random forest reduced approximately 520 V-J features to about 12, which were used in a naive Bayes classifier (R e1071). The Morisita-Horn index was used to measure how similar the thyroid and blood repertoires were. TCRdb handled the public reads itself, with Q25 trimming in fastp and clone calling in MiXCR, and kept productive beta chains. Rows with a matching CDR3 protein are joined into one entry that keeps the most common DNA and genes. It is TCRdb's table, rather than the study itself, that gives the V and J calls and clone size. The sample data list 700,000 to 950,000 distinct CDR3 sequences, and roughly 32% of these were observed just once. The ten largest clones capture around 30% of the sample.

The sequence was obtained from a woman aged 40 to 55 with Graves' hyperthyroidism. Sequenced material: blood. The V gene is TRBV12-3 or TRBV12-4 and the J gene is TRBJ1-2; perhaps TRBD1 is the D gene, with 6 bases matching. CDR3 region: CAGSARGFYGYTF. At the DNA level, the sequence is TGTGCCGGCAGCGCCAGGGGTTTCTATGGCTACACCTTC.